This entry lists 9 T cell receptor beta chains sequenced from one sample in a study of T-cell reconstitution after alpha-beta-depleted transplantation in children. Unique molecular identifiers were used in preparing the TCRbeta library. TCRdb analysed the PCR reads with MiXCR anew, one entry per CDR3 protein. The sample consists of a few hundred thousand distinct CDR3 sequences, around 13% of them appearing once. The source was PBMCs, mostly from graft donor cells, collected 360 days after TCRalphabeta/CD19-depleted stem cell transplant. All receptors derive from a male patient younger than 18 who had a stem cell transplant for acute myeloid leukemia, so the T cells may come from the graft donor.

Comments on this clonotype: The junction differs from germline at one of its ends, possibly a read error. This chain connects TRBV15 to TRBJ2-7; weak D call: TRBD2 (7 bases). CDR3 length: 17 amino acids. Germline V CDR1 and CDR2: LNHNV, YYDKDF (reference sequence). CDR3 coding DNA: TGTGCCACCAGCAGAGGCCTTAGGGGGGAGGGCCCGACGGAGCGGTACTTC. This gives the protein CATSRGLRGEGPTERYF.

This chain joins TRBV29-1 and TRBJ2-2, with D possibly being TRBD2 (5 bases). The CDR3 covers 17 residues. Germline CDR1 reads SQVTM; CDR2 reads ANQGSEA. Trimming shortened V by 0 bases and J by 3 bases, and 17 bases separated the two germline ends. DNA for the CDR3: TGCAGCGTTGAAGATCCCCTGGGTAGCGAGGACACCGGGGAGCTGTTTTTT. Its protein product is CSVEDPLGSEDTGELFF.

This clonotype occurred a few times. The chain has TRBV28 and TRBJ2-1; unclear D gene. Germline values: CDR1 MDHEN, CDR2 SYDVKM. This CDR3 is 14 amino acids long. V was cut by 2 bases and J by 9 bases, with 14 bases left in between. The CDR3 loop reads CASSLELTNGEQFF. CDR3 coding DNA: TGTGCCAGCAGTTTAGAGTTGACGAACGGTGAGCAGTTCTTC.

This clonotype was counted many times. J is TRBJ2-7 and V is TRBV20-1; D call uncertain. CDR1 and CDR2 (germline): DFQATT, SNEGSKA (reference sequence). This CDR3 has 15 amino acids. Trimming left V 0 bases short and J 1 base short, with 13 bases between. The CDR3 reads CSARDMGQFSYEQYF. For the CDR3, the DNA is TGCAGTGCTAGAGATATGGGTCAGTTTTCCTACGAGCAGTACTTC.

This clonotype was counted a few times. The rearrangement uses TRBV5-6 and TRBJ2-5; 8 nucleotides line up with TRBD1. The CDR3 sequence is 15 residues long. V dropped 2 bases and J dropped 7; count of bases not matched to a gene: 10. The germline V gene encodes CDR1 SGHDT and CDR2 YYEEEE. The CDR3 loop reads CASSFGFRGQGTQYF. The CDR3, as DNA: TGTGCCAGCAGCTTCGGATTCAGGGGGCAGGGGACCCAGTACTTC.

The CDR3 region has the DNA TGCACCATCAGGGCGGCGGGAGTCACAGATACGCAGTATTTT. Protein: CTIRAAGVTDTQYF. The chain uses TRBV29-1 and TRBJ2-3; TRBD2 agrees at 7 bases. From germline, CDR1 is SQVTM and CDR2 ANQGSEA. This CDR3 is built from 14 residues.

This clonotype occurred a few times. The rearrangement uses TRBV2 and TRBJ2-7; 9 nucleotides agree with TRBD1. The germline V gene has CDR1 SNHLY and CDR2 FYNNEI. V gave up 10 bases and J gave up 2 bases; unmatched junction bases: 6. CDR3 length equals 13 residues. The CDR3 DNA reads TGTGCCAACCAAAGACAGGGGGCCTACGAGCAGTACTTC. Translation: CANQRQGAYEQYF. Variable domain in full (rest from reference TRBV2 and TRBJ2-7): EPEVTQTPSHQVTQMGQEVILRCVPISNHLYFYWYRQILGQKVEFLVSFYNNEISEKSEIFDDQFSVERPDGSNFTLKIRSTKLEDSAMYFCANQRQGAYEQYFGPGTRLTVT.

The rearrangement links TRBV7-2 to TRBJ2-2; 8 nucleotides align to TRBD2. The germline gives CDR1 SGHTA, CDR2 FQGNSA. The V and J ends lost 0 bases and 5 bases, in that order; junction bases with no gene match: 5. This CDR3 is built from 16 residues. CDR3 region: CASSLAGGRRTGELFF. The CDR3 DNA is TGTGCCAGCAGCTTAGCTGGCGGGAGGAGGACCGGGGAGCTGTTTTTT. Full variable domain (remainder filled in from reference TRBV7-2 and TRBJ2-2): GAGVSQSPSNKVTEKGKDVELRCDPISGHTALYWYRQSLGQGLEFLIYFQGNSAPDKSGLPSDRFSAERTGGSVSTLTIQRTQQEDSAVYLCASSLAGGRRTGELFFGEGSRLTVL.

This clonotype was recorded a few times. The chain recombines TRBV6-5 with TRBJ2-7, with TRBD2 identical over 10 bases. In germline, CDR1 is MNHEY, CDR2 SVGAGI. Germline trimming cut 0 bases from V and 2 bases from J; bases unmatched to any gene: 7. The length of the CDR3 is 17 residues. Here the CDR3 reads CASSYSPGLAQPYEQYF. The CDR3 DNA sequence: TGTGCCAGCAGTTACTCACCGGGACTAGCGCAACCCTACGAGCAGTACTTC.